Below are 12 T cell receptor beta chains sequenced from a single sample in a study of cytomegalovirus exposure and HLA in healthy donors. PCR used 60 Vbeta primers and 13 Jbeta primers. Here immunoSEQ multiplex PCR was the method, and the copy in TCRdb shows in-frame clones only, minus some. The data hold 90,000 to 140,000 clones, with around 76% observed a single time. Sequencing was carried out using PBMCs. Every receptor here comes from a man aged 40-55 years in good health and CMV-seropositive.

V gene TRBV19 combines with J gene TRBJ1-5, with TRBD1 matching over 12 bases. J was trimmed by 7 bases and V by 0 bases; bases with no gene match: 4. CDR3 length equals 16 residues. Germline loops: CDR1 LNHDA, CDR2 SQIVND (reference sequence). The DNA of the CDR3 is TGTGCCAGTAGTATAGAGGGACAGGGGGCTTGGCAGCCCCAGCATTTT. Translation: CASSIEGQGAWQPQHF. Full variable domain (remainder filled in from reference TRBV19 and TRBJ1-5): DGGITQSPKYLFRKEGQNVTLSCEQNLNHDAMYWYRQDPGQGLRLIYYSQIVNDFQKGDIAEGYSVSREKKESFPLTVTSAQKNPTAFYLCASSIEGQGAWQPQHFGDGTRLSIL.

In the case of this clone: The junction differs from germline at one of its ends, possibly a read error. The chain recombines TRBV29-1 with TRBJ2-4; 7 bases are shared with TRBD1. Looked up from germline, CDR1 is SQVTM and CDR2 is ANQGSEA. This CDR3 is built from 13 residues. Here the CDR3 reads CSVTPGQKNSQYF. CDR3 DNA: TGCAGCGTTACGCCGGGACAGAAAAACAGTCAGTACTTC.

This CDR3 reads CASTLRTGQGNTEAFF. CDR3 nucleotide sequence: TGTGCCAGTACCCTTAGGACCGGACAGGGGAACACTGAAGCTTTCTTT. The rearrangement uses TRBV19 and TRBJ1-1; 8 bases agree with TRBD1. This CDR3 is 16 amino acids long. CDR1 is LNHDA and CDR2 is SQIVND in the germline V gene (reference sequence). J was trimmed by 1 base and V by 7 bases; bases with no gene match: 11. Full variable domain (outside the CDR3, taken from reference TRBV19 and TRBJ1-1): DGGITQSPKYLFRKEGQNVTLSCEQNLNHDAMYWYRQDPGQGLRLIYYSQIVNDFQKGDIAEGYSVSREKKESFPLTVTSAQKNPTAFYLCASTLRTGQGNTEAFFGQGTRLTVV.

This clone appeared a few times. The rearrangement links TRBV27 to TRBJ2-7, with TRBD2 matching 10 bases. V lost 5 bases, J lost 7 bases, and 8 bases stayed unmatched. Germline loops: CDR1 MNHEY, CDR2 SMNVEV (reference sequence). This CDR3 has 14 residues. The DNA for the CDR3 is TGTGCCAGCAGTGGTCTAGCGGGAGTGGGGGAGCAGTACTTC. It codes for CASSGLAGVGEQYF.

V is TRBV6-5 and J is TRBJ1-1; tentatively, D is TRBD1 (6 bases). CDR1 and CDR2 from the germline V gene are MNHEY and SVGAGI. The CDR3 extends over 14 amino acids. The ends were cut back, 4 bases at V and 6 bases at J, with 15 bases in the middle. CDR3 protein: CASSSNLGGPEAFF. As DNA, the CDR3 is TGTGCCAGCAGTTCCAACTTGGGGGGGCCTGAAGCTTTCTTT.

This chain joins TRBV27 and TRBJ2-4; no clear D. CDR3 length: 11 amino acids. V was pared by 6 bases and J by 9 bases, with 9 bases between. Germline values: CDR1 MNHEY, CDR2 SMNVEV (reference sequence). CDR3: CASRKYGIQYF. Written as DNA, the CDR3 is TGTGCCAGCAGGAAGTACGGCATTCAGTACTTC.

This clone has a single count. V and J are TRBV7-2 and TRBJ2-3, with 9 bases identical to TRBD1. V was pared by 3 bases and J by 2 bases, with 6 bases of the junction left unmatched. The CDR3 length is 16 residues. Germline V gene sequence: CDR1 SGHTA, CDR2 FQGNSA. CDR3 residues: CASSFTGTGYTDTQYF. The CDR3 coding sequence is TGTGCCAGCAGCTTTACCGGGACAGGGTACACAGATACGCAGTATTTT.

The genes are TRBV2 and TRBJ2-3, with TRBD2 matching over 13 bases. Germline CDR1 is SNHLY and CDR2 is FYNNEI. The V segment lost 5 bases and the J segment 4 bases; nucleotides outside the gene matches: 15. CDR3 length equals 19 residues. DNA of the CDR3: TGTGCCAGCAGTACGATACAGGGACTAGCGGGACAGAGTGCAGATACGCAGTATTTT. Its protein is CASSTIQGLAGQSADTQYF.

The chain has TRBV7-9 and TRBJ2-3, with 10 bases identical to TRBD2. The V gene end was trimmed by 7 bases and the J gene end by 4 bases; junction bases not matched to a gene: 11. Germline values: CDR1 SEHNR, CDR2 FQNEAQ (reference sequence). The CDR3 has 16 amino acids. CDR3 amino acids: CASNSASGSYADTQYF. The CDR3 nucleotides are TGTGCCAGCAACTCCGCTAGCGGGAGTTATGCAGATACGCAGTATTTT.

For this clone: The junction and the germline gene differ at one end; a read error may be behind it. The V gene is TRBV6-5, the J gene TRBJ2-6; maybe TRBD1 (5 bases). Germline V gene data show CDR1 as MNHEY and CDR2 as SVGAGI. The CDR3 loop spans 15 amino acids. Here the CDR3 DNA reads TGTGCCAGCAGCTCCCGGACCGCTGGGGCCAACGGCCTGACTTTC. This translates into CASSSRTAGANGLTF.

This clone was observed a few times. The rearrangement joins TRBV12-5 to TRBJ2-1, with 12 positions matching TRBD2. V shed 6 bases, J shed 8 bases, and the junction held 11 bases outside the gene matches. CDR3 length: 16 residues. Per germline, CDR1 LGHNT and CDR2 FRNRAP. The CDR3 sequence is CASGLGLAGPVYEQFF. The CDR3 nucleotides read TGTGCTAGTGGCCTCGGACTAGCGGGGCCAGTCTATGAGCAGTTCTTC.

Concerning this clone itself: At one end, the junction sequence differs from germline, possibly due to a read error. CDR3 loop: CASSPRQGPSNEQFF. CDR3 nucleotide sequence: TGTGCTAGCAGCCCGAGACAGGGACCATCTAATGAGCAGTTCTTC. This chain connects TRBV7-7 to TRBJ2-1, with 7 bases identical to TRBD1. The CDR3 is made up of 15 amino acids. The germline V gene encodes CDR1 SSHAT and CDR2 FNYEAQ (reference sequence).